This TCR beta chain was sequenced during a study of T cell changes during pregnancy in multiple sclerosis (dated by TCRdb to about 2019). In terms of the full investigation: Changes in the T cell repertoire over the course of pregnancy were examined in this study in women with multiple sclerosis.

CDR1 and CDR2, looked up from the germline V gene (reference sequence), are LNHDA and SQIVND. Trimmed from V: 5 bases; trimmed from J: 7 bases; junction bases lacking a gene match: 8. Counted from cysteine to phenylalanine, this CDR3 has 14 amino acids. CDR3 DNA is the only sequence kept; it has 42 bases, read in frame from the first base. Libraries were prepared through the immunoSEQ multiplex PCR assay. Imported from immuneACCESS, the table was reduced by TCRdb to in-frame sequences with V and J called. These copies leave out some clones; in studies compared against another copy, an unresolved V gene accounts for under half, and the cause of the remainder is not known. This sample has approximately 100,000 clones in its table, and 90% to 95% of those were observed once. The ten largest clonotypes hold about 0.9% of the sample. Notes on this clone: It has no known antigen specificity. No clone much larger than this one lies a single base away; base qualities are absent.

This clonotype originated in a female donor with multiple sclerosis, enrolled in a pregnancy study. Specimen: peripheral blood, collected before pregnancy. Recombination joined TRBV19 with TRBJ2-1, with 7 bases matching TRBD1. The DNA reads TGTGCCAGTAGTTGGACAGGTCACTCTAATGAGCAGTTCTTC. It specifies CASSWTGHSNEQFF.